A single sample is the source of the 18 T cell receptor beta chains below, sequenced in a study of cytomegalovirus exposure and HLA in healthy donors. Sequencing used immunoSEQ multiplex PCR; TCRdb keeps in-frame clones, though not all of them. Of fewer than 200,000 clones in the sample, roughly four fifths were seen once. Input material: PBMCs. The receptor set was obtained from a woman younger than 35 in good health and CMV-seropositive.

In DNA, the CDR3 is TGTGCCAGCCGACGGTTTGTCACGGGCGGGGGAAAACTGTTTTTT. Translation gives CASRRFVTGGGKLFF. The chain carries TRBV5-8 and TRBJ1-4, with D possibly TRBD1 on 5 matching bases. The CDR3 extends over 15 amino acids. Trimming left V 7 bases short and J 10 bases short, with 23 bases between. Germline CDR1 SGHTS, CDR2 YDEGEE.

The genes are TRBV28 and TRBJ1-2, with 9 bases lining up with TRBD1. The length of the CDR3 is 16 residues. CDR1 MDHEN and CDR2 SYDVKM come from the germline V gene. Trimming took 4 bases from V and 8 from J; bases not matched to a gene: 14. CDR3: CASSSGTGRLSRGYTF. The DNA of the CDR3 is TGTGCCAGCAGTTCAGGGACAGGGCGACTCAGCCGGGGCTACACCTTC.

In its sample, this clone was seen many times. V usage is TRBV14 and J usage is TRBJ1-6; unclear D gene. V was clipped by 2 bases and J by 14 bases, with 16 bases between them. The CDR3 runs to 14 residues. Germline V CDR1 and CDR2: SGHDN, FVKESK. CDR3 in DNA: TGTGCCAGCAGCCAAATGACCCAACGGGATTCCCTCCACTTT. It is translated as CASSQMTQRDSLHF.

This rearrangement joins TRBV5-4 to TRBJ1-1; tentative D call: TRBD1 (5 bases). The CDR3 runs to 13 residues. The V gene's germline CDR1 is SGHNT and CDR2 YYREEE (reference sequence). Trimming left V 2 bases short and J 1 base short, with 6 bases between. DNA for the CDR3: TGTGCCAGCAGCTTCGACAGGAACACTGAAGCTTTCTTT. It yields the protein CASSFDRNTEAFF.

The chain uses TRBV29-1 and TRBJ2-7; D is possibly TRBD1 (7 bases). Trimming took off 3 bases at V and 4 bases at J, with 10 bases between the two ends. Germline CDR1 and CDR2: SQVTM and ANQGSEA. CDR3 length: 12 residues. The CDR3 loop reads CSVDQGGYEQYF. CDR3 nucleotides: TGCAGCGTTGATCAGGGGGGATACGAGCAGTACTTC.

The chain combines TRBV5-1 with TRBJ2-5; D possibly corresponds to TRBD2 (6 bases). V lost 4 bases and J lost 5, with 15 bases in between. From germline, CDR1 is SGHRS and CDR2 YFSETQ. This CDR3 is 14 amino acids long. CDR3 residues: CASSPGGVRETQYF. The CDR3 region has the DNA TGCGCCAGCAGCCCCGGCGGGGTACGGGAGACCCAGTACTTC.

DNA for the CDR3: TGTGCCAGCAGCGCCACCGCTAGCGGGGGGGAAATGATTTTCGCAGATACGCAGTATTTT. Amino acid sequence: CASSATASGGEMIFADTQYF. The chain uses TRBV7-6 and TRBJ2-3; 12 nucleotides align to TRBD2. V shed 5 bases and J 4 bases; nucleotides not matched to a gene: 19. The CDR3 has 20 residues. Germline-derived CDR1 and CDR2 are SGHVS and FNYEAQ.

Concerning this clone: Germline and junction disagree at one end, which may indicate a read error. The chain combines TRBV2 with TRBJ1-6; the D gene is possibly TRBD1 (6 bases). The CDR3 sequence is 14 residues long. The germline V gene encodes CDR1 SNHLY and CDR2 FYNNEI. The CDR3 protein is CASRPGQPNSPPHF. The CDR3 DNA sequence: TGTGCCAGCAGGCCTGGACAGCCGAATTCACCCCCCCACTTT.

The chain is built from TRBV19 and TRBJ1-2; 8 nucleotides agree with TRBD1. Germline V gene lookup returns CDR1 LNHDA and CDR2 SQIVND (reference sequence). This CDR3 region has 12 residues. V lost 6 bases and J lost 4; bases outside the gene matches: 1. CDR3 sequence: CASRQGAYGYTF. CDR3 nucleotides: TGTGCCAGTAGGCAGGGGGCCTATGGCTACACCTTC.

The chain joins TRBV6-1 to TRBJ1-5, with D maybe TRBD1 (5 bases). With 8 bases removed from V and 0 bases from J, the gap between germline ends came to 8 bases. This CDR3 spans 13 amino acids. CDR1 is MNHNS, CDR2 SASEGT, per germline. CDR3 region: CASGADSNQPQHF. CDR3 coding DNA: TGTGCCAGCGGGGCAGATAGCAATCAGCCCCAGCATTTT.

Written as DNA, the CDR3 is TGTGCCAGCAGCTTAGTGGGCCAGGGGTATAATTCACCCCTCCACTTT. Encoded protein: CASSLVGQGYNSPLHF. The chain employs TRBV7-2 and TRBJ1-6; maybe TRBD1 (6 bases). This CDR3 has 16 residues. Per the germline V gene, CDR1 is SGHTA and CDR2 is FQGNSA. Trimming took off 1 base at V and 4 bases at J, with 11 bases between the two ends.

The V call is TRBV19, the J call TRBJ2-7; 10 positions agree with TRBD1. Germline trimming cut 7 bases from V and 6 bases from J; bases unmatched to any gene: 9. The CDR3 is made up of 14 amino acids. CDR1 is LNHDA, CDR2 SQIVND, per germline (reference sequence). The CDR3 DNA reads TGTGCCAGTAAACCGGGACAGGGGCATGTCGAGCAGTACTTC. Protein sequence: CASKPGQGHVEQYF. Based on the CDR3 plus reference TRBV19 and TRBJ2-7, the full variable domain is DGGITQSPKYLFRKEGQNVTLSCEQNLNHDAMYWYRQDPGQGLRLIYYSQIVNDFQKGDIAEGYSVSREKKESFPLTVTSAQKNPTAFYLCASKPGQGHVEQYFGPGTRLTVT.

This rearrangement joins TRBV4-2 to TRBJ2-2; 7 nucleotides match TRBD2. Germline V lookup: CDR1 LGHNA, CDR2 YNFKEQ. This CDR3 contains 17 residues. V trimming: 0 bases; J trimming: 4 bases; junction bases outside the gene matches: 8. The CDR3, as DNA: TGTGCCAGCAGCCAAGAATGGAAGCGGGGTTCCACCGGGGAGCTGTTTTTT. This translates into CASSQEWKRGSTGELFF.

V usage is TRBV6-5 and J usage is TRBJ1-1, with D hard to call. This CDR3 has 13 amino acids. Germline-derived CDR1 and CDR2 are MNHEY and SVGAGI. V was shortened by 7 bases and J by 1 base, with 10 bases between the two germline ends. Here the CDR3 DNA reads TGTGCCAGCACCAAAACAGAGAACACTGAAGCTTTCTTT. This translates into CASTKTENTEAFF.

This chain links TRBV2 with TRBJ1-1; TRBD1 is a possible D gene (6 bases). CDR1 is SNHLY, CDR2 FYNNEI, per germline. This CDR3 comprises 13 residues. V was trimmed by 6 bases and J by 0 bases, leaving 8 bases between them. The CDR3 here is CASSGQLNTEAFF. As DNA, the CDR3 is TGTGCCAGCAGCGGACAGCTGAACACTGAAGCTTTCTTT.

The chain employs TRBV27 and TRBJ2-1; TRBD2 matches 11 bases. Germline CDR1 MNHEY, CDR2 SMNVEV (reference sequence). The length of the CDR3 is 20 residues. Trimming cost V 6 bases and J 6 bases; bases outside gene matches: 22. CDR3 protein: CASSARTNSLGLAGPNEQFF. The CDR3 DNA reads as TGTGCCAGCAGCGCGAGGACAAACAGTTTAGGACTAGCGGGCCCCAATGAGCAGTTCTTC.

This clone was seen a single time. V is TRBV2 and J is TRBJ1-5; maybe TRBD1 (5 bases). This CDR3 has 14 amino acids. CDR1 is SNHLY and CDR2 is FYNNEI in the germline V gene. Trimming stripped 4 bases from V and 1 base from J, with 8 bases between. The CDR3 DNA sequence: TGTGCCAGCAGTGGTGGGGCGAGCAATCAGCCCCAGCATTTT. As protein: CASSGGASNQPQHF.

The chain employs TRBV5-4 and TRBJ1-2; TRBD1 might be the D (5 bases). The CDR3 has 14 residues. Looked up from germline, CDR1 is SGHNT and CDR2 is YYREEE (reference sequence). Trimming removed 4 bases from V and 7 bases from J, with 17 bases in between. The CDR3 sequence: CASSQVGAGVGYTF. DNA of the CDR3: TGTGCCAGCAGCCAAGTAGGGGCAGGAGTTGGCTACACCTTC.